This TCR beta chain was sequenced for a study of T cell responses to AZD1222 COVID-19 vaccine. Points from the study as a whole: Repertoire sampling occurred only after the peak T cell response. Spike-specific TCR repertoires showed rising breadth and depth after two AZD1222 doses. The reported proportion of spike-specific TCRs targeting unmutated variant regions was nearly half. Among the donors, most were white British and more were female, and clonal diversity was possibly underestimated.

The data were produced by immunoSEQ multiplex PCR, yet TCRdb's version contains in-frame clones alone and is incomplete. The sample lists 90,000 to 100,000 clones, approximately 88% occurring once. In the case of this clone: Its target is not known.

The material was peripheral blood, obtained on day 0 of AZD1222 vaccination. The sequence came from an adult in good health.

This CDR3 reads CAISERRTGGNYGYTF. As DNA, the CDR3 is TGTGCCATCAGTGAGAGAAGGACAGGGGGTAACTATGGCTACACCTTC. The chain combines TRBV10-3 with TRBJ1-2, with 10 bases that match TRBD1. CDR3 length: 16 amino acids. Germline V CDR1 and CDR2: ENHRY, SYGVKD. With 2 bases clipped from V and 1 base from J, the junction kept 4 bases outside the gene matches.